A selection of T cell receptor beta chains follows, all from one sample in a study of CD8+CD57+ T cells in acquired aplastic anemia. A single record per CDR3 protein comes from TCRdb applying MiXCR to the reads. This sample yields 190,000 or so distinct CDR3 sequences, of which over 55% are seen a single time; roughly 29% belongs to the top ten. The sequencing input was sorted CD4+, CD8+, or CD8+CD57+ T cells (not recorded which) from PBMCs. These receptors were taken from a human donor in good health. CDR3s include the opening cysteine and the closing phenylalanine or tryptophan. Fields, in order: V gene, clone size, J gene, D gene, CDR3 DNA, CDR3 protein. D genes are given only for firm matches. Rows may omit the clone size; those that give it use once, few, many or a size class.

TRBV2,-,TRBJ2-5,-,TGTGCCAGCAGTGAGGTGGAAGGGGGTGTTGTTGAGACCCAGTACTTC,CASSEVEGGVVETQYF
TRBV3-1,many,TRBJ2-7,TRBD2,TGTGCCAGCAGGAAAGCGGGAGGGCCCTACGAGCAGTACTTC,CASRKAGGPYEQYF
TRBV20-1,-,TRBJ2-7,-,TGCAGTGCCCCTGGGGGGGGGGGGACAGAGTCCTACGAGCAGTACTTC,CSAPGGGGTESYEQYF
TRBV7-2,-,TRBJ2-7,-,TGTGCCAGCAGGGAGGACGGATCCTACGAGCAGTACTTC,CASREDGSYEQYF
TRBV15,many,TRBJ2-1,TRBD1,TGTGCCACCAGCAGAGCCGGGACAGGGGATTTTTGGGAGCAGTTCTTC,CATSRAGTGDFWEQFF
TRBV7-9,-,TRBJ2-7,TRBD1,TGTGCCAGCAGCAATCTGGGACAGGGGTACCACGAGCAGTACTTC,CASSNLGQGYHEQYF
TRBV5-1,-,TRBJ2-7,-,TGCGCCAGCAGCTTGACGGGTCGGCCCTCCTACGAGCAGTACTTC,CASSLTGRPSYEQYF
TRBV9,-,TRBJ2-7,-,TGTGCCAGCAGCGTGGAGCCGGGACCACCCTACGAGCAGTACTTC,CASSVEPGPPYEQYF
TRBV2,once,TRBJ2-7,TRBD2,TGTGCCAGCAGGCCCCGGGGGGACGAGCAGTACTTC,CASRPRGDEQYF
TRBV6-6,-,TRBJ1-4,-,TGTGCCAGCAGTTACTCTCGGGAAAAACTGTTTTTT,CASSYSREKLFF
TRBV19,-,TRBJ1-5,TRBD1,TGTGCCAGTAGGTCCACAGGGGGAGATCAGCCCCAGCATTTT,CASRSTGGDQPQHF
TRBV15,-,TRBJ2-7,TRBD1,TGTGCCACCAGCAGCGGGACAGGGTACGAGCAGTACTTC,CATSSGTGYEQYF
TRBV24-1,-,TRBJ2-7,-,TGTGCCACAGAAGCGAGCTCCTACGAGCAGTACTTC,CATEASSYEQYF
TRBV20-1,-,TRBJ2-5,-,TGCAGCGCAGGCGGGCCGGGGCTTGTCTTC,CSAGGPGLVF
TRBV12-3/TRBV12-4,-,TRBJ2-1,-,TGTGCTAGTGGACTTGAACTTGAGCAGTTCTTC,CASGLELEQFF
TRBV3-1,-,TRBJ2-3,-,TGTGCCAGCAGCCACATGCATCAGAGCACAGATACGCAGTATTTT,CASSHMHQSTDTQYF
TRBV11-2,once,TRBJ1-6,-,TGTGCCAGCAGCTCGCAAGTTACAAGCTCCTATAATTCACCCCTCCACTTT,CASSSQVTSSYNSPLHF
TRBV5-4,-,TRBJ1-1,-,TGTGCCAGCAGCAAGGTAGTTGGCACTGAAGCTTTCTTT,CASSKVVGTEAFF
TRBV2,-,TRBJ2-7,TRBD2,TGCCGGGGGGGCCACGAGCAGTACTTC,CRGGHEQYF
TRBV12-3/TRBV12-4,few,TRBJ1-1,-,TGTGCCAGCAGTTCTCGGACAGTGAACACTGAAGCTTTCTTT,CASSSRTVNTEAFF
TRBV9,many,TRBJ2-7,-,TGTGCCAGCAGCGTAGGTAGCTATGCCTACGAGCAGTACTTC,CASSVGSYAYEQYF
TRBV7-3,many,TRBJ2-5,-,TGTGCCAGCAGCTTAATGGCAGGAGAGACCCAGTACTTC,CASSLMAGETQYF
TRBV29-1,-,TRBJ2-2,-,TGCAGCGTCCGGGGACCCGGGAGTGTCACCGGGGAGCTGTTTTTT,CSVRGPGSVTGELFF
TRBV5-6,-,TRBJ1-5,-,TGTGCCAGCAGCCTGGCGGTAGATCAGCCCCAGCATTTT,CASSLAVDQPQHF
TRBV2,-,TRBJ1-3,-,TGTGCCAGCAGCCATGACATTCACGATATCTCTGGAAACACCATATATTTT,CASSHDIHDISGNTIYF
TRBV15,-,TRBJ2-7,-,TGTGCCACCAGCGCGGTGTGGGGAGGCTACGAGCAGTACTTC,CATSAVWGGYEQYF
TRBV27,-,TRBJ1-1,TRBD1,TGTGCCAGCAGTTTATCGGGGCAGGGGGATTGGACTGAAGCTTTCTTT,CASSLSGQGDWTEAFF
TRBV7-8,-,TRBJ2-7,TRBD2,TGTGCCAGCAGCTTCGGCGGCGGGGGCTACGAGCAGTACTTC,CASSFGGGGYEQYF
TRBV29-1,few,TRBJ2-1,-,TGCAGCGTTTACGTCTCCTACAATGAGCAGTTCTTC,CSVYVSYNEQFF
TRBV7-2,-,TRBJ2-2,-,TGTGCCAGCACACCGCCGGCGTCGCTCCCCGGGGAGCTGTTTTTT,CASTPPASLPGELFF
TRBV13,-,TRBJ2-7,TRBD2,TGTGCCAGCAACTTCGGCGGGGGGGCCTCCGAGCAGTACTTC,CASNFGGGASEQYF
TRBV2,few,TRBJ2-7,TRBD2,TGTGCCAGCAGTGAAGGTCTAGCGGGAGACGGCGCCTTC,CASSEGLAGDGAF
TRBV20-1,-,TRBJ2-5,-,TGCAGTGCTCGCAGTATACAAGAGACCCAGTACTTC,CSARSIQETQYF
TRBV4-1,-,TRBJ2-7,TRBD2,TGCGCCAGCAGCCAAGAAGCGGGGGGCTCCTACGAGCAGTACTTC,CASSQEAGGSYEQYF
TRBV24-1,few,TRBJ2-2,-,TGTGCCACCAGTGATTACAAGGCTACCGGGGAGCTGTTTTTT,CATSDYKATGELFF
TRBV19,once,TRBJ1-2,-,TGTGCCACTGACGGAGTCTATGGCTACACCTTC,CATDGVYGYTF
TRBV25-1,-,TRBJ2-6,-,TGTGCCAGCAGTGAATTGGACAGTTTCCCTGGGGCCAACGTCCTGACTTTC,CASSELDSFPGANVLTF
TRBV15,-,TRBJ2-7,TRBD2,TGTGCCACCAGCGGGGGGAGGGGCAGCTCCTACGGGCAGTACTTC,CATSGGRGSSYGQYF